This T cell receptor beta chain comes out of a study of blood T cells in healthy people across ages. A note on this clonotype: The antigen is unknown.

Germline loops: CDR1 MNHEY, CDR2 SMNVEV (reference sequence). CDR3 size: 16 residues. Trimming took 3 bases from V and 0 from J, leaving 14 bases between them. Using a J-beta primer mix together with a sample-barcoded 5' primer, a second PCR was run for roughly 7 to 11 cycles. TCRdb recomputed calls from the 5' RACE reads with MiXCR, one row per CDR3 protein. The profile shows 790,000 or so distinct CDR3 sequences, more than 50% of them singletons. General observations from the study: The lack of PBMC sorting stopped any conclusive naive versus antigen-experienced comparison.

The sequence was obtained from a man aged 40-55 years in good health. The sequencing input was blood. The chain combines TRBV27 with TRBJ1-1; TRBD1 is a possible D gene (5 bases). The CDR3 is CASSFQGRRMNTEAFF. Written as DNA, the CDR3 is TGTGCCAGCAGTTTTCAGGGCCGGCGGATGAACACTGAAGCTTTCTTT.